These 14 T cell receptor beta chains originate from one sample sequenced in a study of blood T cell repertoires in COVID-19. The assay was immunoSEQ multiplex PCR, and TCRdb's table has in-frame clones only and misses some. This sample yields about 300,000 clones, of which 80% to 90% are seen a single time; about 2% belongs to the top ten. The sample comprised PBMCs or T cells enriched from blood (not recorded which). These receptor sequences come from a man between 25 and 39 years old who had recovered from COVID-19.

The chain has TRBV12-2 and TRBJ2-3; the D segment call TRBD2 is taken from the table without a DNA check. TRBV12-2 is a known pseudogene. This CDR3 is built from 19 residues. DNA for the CDR3: TGTGCAAGTCGTCGCAGGACTAGCGGGGGGGCTATTGGAACAGATACGCAGTATTTT. This translates into CASRRRTSGGAIGTDTQYF.

The chain is built from TRBV2 and TRBJ1-1; D gene unclear. CDR3 length: 16 amino acids. Germline-derived CDR1 and CDR2 are SNHLY and FYNNEI. Trimming left V 0 bases short and J 2 bases short, with 13 bases between. CDR3 amino acids: CASSEAGRRLNTEAFF. DNA for the CDR3: TGTGCCAGCAGTGAAGCGGGCCGTCGGCTAAACACTGAAGCTTTCTTT.

The chain couples TRBV30 to TRBJ1-3, with D uncertain. Germline assignment: CDR1 GTSNPN and CDR2 SVGIG (reference sequence). V was cut by 4 bases and J by 2 bases, with 12 bases left in between. CDR3 length equals 14 residues. The CDR3, as DNA: TGTGCCTGGACCCCGGAGGGAACTGGAAACACCATATATTTT. Protein product: CAWTPEGTGNTIYF. The entire variable domain, with the rest obtained from reference TRBV30 and TRBJ1-3, is as follows: SQTIHQWPATLVQPVGSPLSLECTVEGTSNPNLYWYRQAAGRGLQLLFYSVGIGQISSEVPQNLSASRPQDRQFILSSKKLLLSDSGFYLCAWTPEGTGNTIYFGEGSWLTVV.

V gene TRBV5-1 combines with J gene TRBJ2-7, with 9 nucleotides matching TRBD1. Germline assignment: CDR1 SGHRS and CDR2 YFSETQ. Trimming cost V 3 bases and J 3 bases; bases outside gene matches: 7. The CDR3 spans 15 residues. The CDR3 coding sequence is TGCGCCAGCAGCTGGGGGGACAGGGATGTCTACGAGCAGTACTTC. Encoded protein: CASSWGDRDVYEQYF.

V usage is TRBV6-4 and J usage is TRBJ2-5, with TRBD2 matching over 8 bases. The CDR3 sequence is 16 residues long. V lost 0 bases to trimming and J lost 5 bases; unmatched junction nucleotides: 8. Germline V gene sequence: CDR1 MRHNA, CDR2 SNTAGT. Here the CDR3 reads CASSDSTGGGSETQYF. The CDR3 DNA reads TGTGCCAGCAGTGACTCGACTGGCGGGGGGTCCGAGACCCAGTACTTC.

This chain uses TRBV3-1 (or the pseudogene TRBV3-2) with TRBJ1-1, with D maybe TRBD1 (6 bases). V gave up 4 bases and J gave up 3 bases, with 15 bases separating them. The CDR3 totals 15 residues. The germline CDR1 and CDR2 sequences are LGHDT and YNNKEL (reference sequence). The CDR3 DNA reads TGTGCCAGCAGCCTCCTAGGGGGTCTCGACACTGAAGCTTTCTTT. Its translation is CASSLLGGLDTEAFF.

DNA of the CDR3: TGTGCCACCGCCTCTCTTGACAGTAATCAGCCCCAGCATTTT. As protein: CATASLDSNQPQHF. V and J are TRBV6-5 and TRBJ1-5; D possibly corresponds to TRBD1 (5 bases). Trimming stripped 10 bases from V and 4 bases from J, with 17 bases between. Germline CDR1 MNHEY, CDR2 SVGAGI. The length of the CDR3 is 14 residues.

CDR3 sequence (DNA): TGTGCCAGCAATGCGGAGAACGGAAATAGCAATCAGCCCCAGCATTTT. Translation: CASNAENGNSNQPQHF. The rearrangement uses TRBV4-2 and TRBJ1-5; D gene unclear. The CDR3 contains 16 residues. Trimming removed 7 bases at V and 0 bases at J, with 16 bases between. The germline gives CDR1 LGHNA, CDR2 YNFKEQ.

This clone was seen only a few times. The chain is built from TRBV13 and TRBJ1-2, with 7 positions matching TRBD1. CDR1 and CDR2 (germline): PRHDT, FYEKMQ (reference sequence). The length of the CDR3 is 15 residues. V shed 0 bases and J 0 bases; nucleotides not matched to a gene: 1. The CDR3 sequence is CASSLGQGTNYGYTF. The DNA of the CDR3 is TGTGCCAGCAGCTTAGGACAGGGGACTAACTATGGCTACACCTTC.

CDR3 in amino acids: CASRTGAANTGELFF. Here the CDR3 DNA reads TGTGCCAGCAGAACAGGGGCAGCGAACACCGGGGAGCTGTTTTTT. The chain combines TRBV6-5 with TRBJ2-2, with 7 bases matching TRBD1. V was clipped by 6 bases and J by 0 bases; unmatched bases: 4. The germline V gene encodes CDR1 MNHEY and CDR2 SVGAGI. The CDR3 spans 15 residues.

This rearrangement joins TRBV5-6 to TRBJ2-7; tentative D call: TRBD1 (5 bases). The length of the CDR3 is 14 residues. Per germline, CDR1 SGHDT and CDR2 YYEEEE. V gave up 3 bases and J gave up 3 bases, with 13 bases separating them. CDR3 in amino acids: CASSSGPQGYEQYF. CDR3 DNA: TGTGCCAGCAGCTCCGGGCCCCAGGGCTACGAGCAGTACTTC. Combining the CDR3 with reference TRBV5-6 and TRBJ2-7 gives the whole variable domain DAGVTQSPTHLIKTRGQQVTLRCSPKSGHDTVSWYQQALGQGPQFIFQYYEEEERQRGNFPDRFSGHQFPNYSSELNVNALLLGDSALYLCASSSGPQGYEQYFGPGTRLTVT.

The rearrangement joins TRBV7-2 to TRBJ1-5; 7 bases match TRBD1. Germline-derived CDR1 and CDR2 are SGHTA and FQGNSA. The CDR3 is 14 residues long. V was clipped by 5 bases and J by 6 bases; unmatched bases: 7. The CDR3 DNA reads as TGTGCCAGCAGCGTACGGAGGGACAGTCAGCCCCAGCATTTT. Its protein product is CASSVRRDSQPQHF.

The gene calls are TRBV6-5 and TRBJ1-5, with D possibly matching TRBD1 (5 bases). The CDR3 loop spans 13 amino acids. V was clipped by 5 bases and J by 1 base, with 6 bases between them. Germline V CDR1 and CDR2: MNHEY, SVGAGI. The CDR3 DNA is TGTGCCAGCAGTAGACAGAGCAATCAGCCCCAGCATTTT. Encoded protein: CASSRQSNQPQHF.

The chain couples TRBV30 to TRBJ1-1; unclear D gene. In germline, CDR1 is GTSNPN, CDR2 SVGIG (reference sequence). The CDR3 extends over 13 amino acids. Trimming stripped 0 bases from V and 6 bases from J, with 11 bases between. CDR3 region: CAWSVFSSAEAFF. CDR3 DNA sequence: TGTGCCTGGAGTGTGTTCTCTAGTGCTGAAGCTTTCTTT.